This TCR beta chain was found in a study of blood T cell repertoires in COVID-19. As for the study in general: Whether acute or convalescent, the COVID-19 samples came from the United States, Italy and Spain.

This CDR3 is built from 16 residues. Looked up from germline, CDR1 is LGHDT and CDR2 is YNNKEL (reference sequence). V lost 0 bases and J lost 4; bases outside the gene matches: 8. Authors' data handling: Nucleated cell counts were estimated from reference gene primer amplification. The protocol was immunoSEQ multiplex PCR, while the TCRdb copy is restricted to in-frame clones and leaves out a portion. V and J calls and clone size are given by that table; D and trimming were obtained from the DNA. Of approximately 96,000 clones in the sample, more than 90% were seen once. This chain connects TRBV3-1 (or the pseudogene TRBV3-2) to TRBJ1-2, with 7 bases identical to TRBD1. The TCR sequence derives from a human donor with active COVID-19. The donor label of this sample is uncertain. The sample consisted of peripheral blood. The CDR3 is CASSQEGGGPIYGYTF. Here the CDR3 DNA reads TGTGCCAGCAGCCAAGAAGGAGGGGGCCCGATCTATGGCTACACCTTC.